This T cell receptor beta chain was observed in a study of T cell repertoires in aging, cancer and after chemotherapy (dated by TCRdb to the late 2010s). Context from the whole study: Six donor age groups were covered, ranging from 30 or younger up to 70 or older, and each group contained at least three individuals. Healthy donor control TCR repertoires were recorded over several months to years and showed clear clonal overlap across re-sampling. The complete dataset included about 9.1 million TCR reads. Peripheral blood TCR beta repertoires from healthy donors and cancer patients were profiled to examine immunoaging and T cell reconstitution after chemotherapy. A cohort of 220 or so cancer patients (roughly 90 with hematological and some 120 with solid cancers) was assembled, and 95 to 100 healthy donors were included as a reference group.

What the research found in general, with its limitations: Compared with age-matched healthy donors, untreated patients with hematological or solid cancers had significantly lower TCR diversity and higher clonality in blood. In healthy donors, the drop in TCR diversity with age came mainly from a loss of richness, whereas in cancer patients a loss of evenness also played a part. It was noted by the authors that conclusions about immunological memory after chemotherapy cannot be drawn from the repertoire data. In both cancer cohorts, median generation probability rose over the chemotherapy interval, which suggests that the repertoire was reconstituted through rebound thymic output.

The germline V gene yields MNHEY for CDR1 and SVGAGI for CDR2. The CDR3 sequence holds 16 residues, the cysteine and phenylalanine included. Only CDR3 DNA is held: 48 bases, read in frame from base 1. Using a mixed TRB-A/B primer pool, multiplex touch-down PCR amplified rearranged TRB sequences covering the V, D and J segments. Illumina adapters and sample indices were attached to the amplicons through two consecutive PCR reactions run with Phusion HS II polymerase. After gel purification with the NucleoSpin Gel and PCR Clean-up kit, the amplicons were checked using Qubit and an Agilent 2100 Bioanalyzer. Libraries were sequenced on an Illumina MiSeq using 600-cycle, single-indexed, paired-end runs. In the source study's methods: Processing of the TRB sequences was carried out with MiXCR versions 2.12 and 3.0.5. Each unique CDR3 nucleotide sequence was counted as one clone, and only productive sequences with at least two reads were retained. Repertoire metrics included Shannon diversity, evenness, clonality (one minus evenness), and alpha-parameterized diversity profiles from alpha 0 to 5. The IGoR algorithm was used to calculate generation probabilities for clones in the paired samples taken before and after chemotherapy. The public sequencing data were trimmed at Q25 with fastp and processed into clonotypes with MiXCR by TCRdb, which kept only in-frame beta chains. CDR3 protein duplicates are merged, each entry listing the most common genes and DNA. The authors' filters were not applied to this entry. The sample includes about 270 distinct CDR3 sequences, with about 30% observed a single time. Together, the top ten hold around two fifths of the sample.

TCR beta rearrangements were amplified from genomic DNA extracted from peripheral blood rather than from sorted cells or RNA. Details on this clonotype: What this receptor recognizes is not known. The junction and the germline gene differ at one end; a read error may be behind it.

This clonotype was obtained from a human donor in good health. The source material was blood. This chain is built from TRBV6-5 and TRBJ2-3; 7 central nucleotides agree with TRBD2. The CDR3 protein is CASSDSSSGSTDTQYF. The bases read TGTGCCAGCAGTGACTCGAGTAGCGGGAGCACAGATACGCAGTATTTT.